A selection of T cell receptor beta chains follows, all from one sample in a study of TIL therapy for anti-PD-1-resistant metastatic lung cancer. The repertoire was sequenced with immunoSEQ multiplex PCR; TCRdb's copy has only in-frame clones and lacks some. The sample has approximately 50,000 clones, 75% to 90% seen once. Source: blood, taken at baseline. Receptors originate from a person aged 25 to 80 with non-small cell lung cancer. Each CDR3 is given with its conserved first and last residue. The order of the fields is D gene, J gene, clone size, CDR3 length, V gene, CDR3 protein, CDR3 DNA. A D gene is named only where the DNA matches it firmly. Clone size is given for some rows only: seen once, a few or many times, or a class if the clone is expanded.

NA | TRBJ2-5 | NA | 13 | TRBV18 | CASSRDIQETQYF | TGTGCCAGCTCACGGGACATACAAGAGACCCAGTACTTC
NA | TRBJ2-4 | few | 22 | TRBV4-3 | CASSQDPSLGRYTGDAENIQYF | TGCGCCAGCAGCCAAGACCCATCACTGGGAAGATATACCGGGGATGCGGAAAACATTCAGTACTTC
NA | TRBJ1-2 | few | 15 | TRBV6-5 | CASSYSGTFNYGYTF | TGTGCCAGCAGTTACTCGGGGACTTTTAACTATGGCTACACCTTC
NA | TRBJ2-1 | NA | 13 | TRBV9 | CASSVRPHNEQFF | TGTGCCAGCAGCGTTCGACCTCACAATGAGCAGTTCTTC
TRBD2 | TRBJ2-1 | NA | 15 | TRBV5-6 | CASSFYWRGDNEQFF | TGTGCCAGCAGCTTTTATTGGCGGGGGGATAATGAGCAGTTCTTC
TRBD1 | TRBJ1-2 | NA | 13 | TRBV7-2 | CASSRGRGYGYTF | TGTGCCAGCAGCAGGGGGCGGGGCTATGGCTACACCTTC
TRBD1 | TRBJ2-1 | NA | 15 | TRBV5-1 | CASGTGTGAYNEQFF | TGCGCCAGCGGAACCGGGACAGGGGCCTACAATGAGCAGTTCTTC
NA | TRBJ2-5 | NA | 12 | TRBV18 | CASSDSQETQYF | TGTGCCAGCTCGGACAGCCAAGAGACCCAGTACTTC
NA | TRBJ2-5 | NA | 11 | TRBV7-2 | CASSPRETQYF | TGTGCCAGCAGCCCTAGGGAGACCCAGTACTTC
NA | TRBJ2-5 | NA | 14 | TRBV10-1 | CATEAPILQETQYF | TGCGCCACCGAGGCTCCTATCCTTCAAGAGACCCAGTACTTC
NA | TRBJ2-7 | few | 13 | TRBV7-2 | CASSPDPRGEQYF | TGTGCCAGCAGCCCCGACCCCAGGGGCGAGCAGTACTTC
NA | TRBJ2-7 | NA | 13 | TRBV19 | CASRGTDSYEQYF | TGTGCCAGTCGGGGGACAGACTCCTACGAGCAGTACTTC
NA | TRBJ1-2 | few | 13 | TRBV6-6 | CASRDWGGEGYTF | TGTGCCAGCAGGGACTGGGGGGGGGAAGGCTACACCTTC
NA | TRBJ2-2 | NA | 14 | TRBV24-1 | CATSVPKGARELFF | TGTGCCACCAGTGTCCCGAAAGGGGCCCGGGAGCTGTTTTTT
TRBD1 | TRBJ2-6 | NA | 21 | TRBV9 | CASSGQGAHSGSTSGANVLTF | TGTGCCAGCAGCGGACAGGGGGCGCATAGCGGGTCGACCTCTGGGGCCAACGTCCTGACTTTC
NA | TRBJ2-3 | NA | 14 | TRBV2 | CASSEAGAGDTQYF | TGTGCCAGCAGTGAGGCGGGGGCTGGAGATACGCAGTATTTT
NA | TRBJ1-4 | NA | 15 | TRBV27 | CASSLGPTWGEKLFF | TGTGCCAGCAGTTTAGGCCCAACCTGGGGTGAAAAACTGTTTTTT
NA | TRBJ2-5 | NA | 15 | TRBV7-2 | CASSFRAVTRETQYF | TGTGCCAGCTCTTTTCGGGCGGTTACGCGGGAGACCCAGTACTTC
TRBD2 | TRBJ2-1 | NA | 15 | TRBV11-1 | CASSLASGSYNEQFF | TGTGCCAGCAGCTTAGCTAGCGGGAGTTACAATGAGCAGTTCTTC
TRBD1 | TRBJ1-2 | few | 15 | TRBV28 | CASSSLGTGNYGYTF | TGTGCCAGCAGTTCCCTGGGGACAGGTAACTATGGCTACACCTTC
NA | TRBJ1-3 | few | 13 | TRBV11-2 | CASRVGFGNTIYF | TGTGCCAGCAGGGTGGGTTTCGGAAACACCATATATTTT
NA | TRBJ2-3 | once | 16 | TRBV6-5 | CASSYASGHSTDTQYF | TGTGCCAGCAGTTACGCGAGCGGGCATAGCACAGATACGCAGTATTTT
TRBD2 | TRBJ2-5 | NA | 17 | TRBV6-2/TRBV6-3 | CASSSLRLAEGEETQYF | TGTGCCAGCAGTTCTCTCCGACTAGCAGAAGGGGAAGAGACCCAGTACTTC
TRBD2 | TRBJ2-7 | NA | 16 | TRBV5-1 | CASSVGLAGGPGEQYF | TGCGCCAGCAGCGTCGGACTAGCGGGAGGGCCAGGGGAGCAGTACTTC
NA | TRBJ2-7 | NA | 16 | TRBV29-1 | CSVESVSGKGRYEQYF | TGCAGCGTTGAATCGGTTAGCGGCAAGGGGAGGTACGAGCAGTACTTC
TRBD2 | TRBJ2-5 | NA | 16 | TRBV4-1 | CASSLSGVRLRETQYF | TGCGCCAGCAGCCTTAGCGGGGTGAGGTTGAGGGAGACCCAGTACTTC
TRBD2 | TRBJ2-7 | NA | 15 | TRBV6-2/TRBV6-3 | CASSSIGTSDYEQYF | TGTGCCAGCAGTTCCATCGGGACTAGCGACTACGAGCAGTACTTC
TRBD2 | TRBJ2-1 | NA | 16 | TRBV18 | CASSRALAGDYNEQFF | TGTGCCAGCTCACGAGCGCTAGCGGGAGACTACAATGAGCAGTTCTTC
TRBD1 | TRBJ1-3 | NA | 14 | TRBV19 | CASRTGETGNTIYF | TGTGCCAGTAGAACAGGGGAGACTGGAAACACCATATATTTT
NA | TRBJ1-6 | NA | 15 | TRBV7-2 | CASSFGSSYNSPLHF | TGTGCCAGCAGCTTCGGCAGCTCCTATAATTCACCCCTCCACTTT
NA | TRBJ2-2 | NA | 17 | TRBV7-3 | CASSLSEGQGDTGELFF | TGTGCCAGCAGCTTATCGGAGGGCCAGGGCGACACCGGGGAGCTGTTTTTT
NA | TRBJ1-2 | NA | 17 | TRBV30 | CAWSVAGTDRTNYGYTF | TGTGCCTGGAGTGTCGCCGGGACCGATCGAACTAACTATGGCTACACCTTC